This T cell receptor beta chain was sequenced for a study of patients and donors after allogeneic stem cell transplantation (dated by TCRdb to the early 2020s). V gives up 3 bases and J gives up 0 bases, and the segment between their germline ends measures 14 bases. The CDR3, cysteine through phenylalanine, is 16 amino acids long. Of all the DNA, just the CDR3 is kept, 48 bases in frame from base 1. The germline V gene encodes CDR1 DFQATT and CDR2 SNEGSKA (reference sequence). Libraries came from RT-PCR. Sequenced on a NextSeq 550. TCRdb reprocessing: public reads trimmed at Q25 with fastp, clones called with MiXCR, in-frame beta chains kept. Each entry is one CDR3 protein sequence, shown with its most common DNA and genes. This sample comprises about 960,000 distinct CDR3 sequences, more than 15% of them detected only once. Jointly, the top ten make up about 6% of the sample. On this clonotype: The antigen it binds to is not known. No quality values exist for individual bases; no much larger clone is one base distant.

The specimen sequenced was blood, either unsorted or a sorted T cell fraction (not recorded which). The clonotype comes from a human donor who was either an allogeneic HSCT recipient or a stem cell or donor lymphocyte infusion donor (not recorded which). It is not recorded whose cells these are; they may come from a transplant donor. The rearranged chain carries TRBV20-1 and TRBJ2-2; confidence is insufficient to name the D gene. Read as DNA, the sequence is TGCAGTGCTAGGACAAGAAAGCTCCCGAACACCGGGGAGCTGTTTTTT. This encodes CSARTRKLPNTGELFF.